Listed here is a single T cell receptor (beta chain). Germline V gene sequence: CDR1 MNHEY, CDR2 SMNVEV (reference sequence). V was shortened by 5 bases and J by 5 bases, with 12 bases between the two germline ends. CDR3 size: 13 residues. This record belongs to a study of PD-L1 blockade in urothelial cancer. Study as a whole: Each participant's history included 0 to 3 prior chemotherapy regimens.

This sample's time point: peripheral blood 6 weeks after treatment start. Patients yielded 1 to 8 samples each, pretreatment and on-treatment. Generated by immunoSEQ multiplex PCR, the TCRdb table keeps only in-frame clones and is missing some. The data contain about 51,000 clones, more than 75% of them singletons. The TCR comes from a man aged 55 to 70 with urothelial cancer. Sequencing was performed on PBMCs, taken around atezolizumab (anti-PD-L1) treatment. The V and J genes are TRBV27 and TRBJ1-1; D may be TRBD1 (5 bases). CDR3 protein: CASSVNGGTEAFF. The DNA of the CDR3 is TGTGCCAGCAGTGTAAACGGGGGTACTGAAGCTTTCTTT.